These 20 T cell receptor beta chains came from one sample sequenced in a study of control samples from healthy donors and cancer patients. Some clones are missing from TCRdb's copy, which holds only in-frame ones; the method was immunoSEQ multiplex PCR. The data show around 92,000 clones, with around 80% seen just once and 1.5% to 2.5% held by the top ten. Specimen: blood. These receptor sequences come from a man between 60 and 75 years old in good health.

The V and J genes are TRBV7-8 and TRBJ2-2; 9 positions match TRBD1. CDR3 length: 14 residues. From germline, CDR1 is SGHVS and CDR2 FQNEAQ. The ends lost 5 bases at V and 5 bases at J; junction bases unmatched: 3. The CDR3 nucleotides read TGTGCCAGCAGCGCACAGGGGGCGACCGGGGAGCTGTTTTTT. Residues: CASSAQGATGELFF.

The chain links TRBV11-2 to TRBJ1-1; the D gene is possibly TRBD1 (6 bases). Trimming removed 4 bases from V and 8 bases from J, with 11 bases in between. Germline lookup yields CDR1 SGHAT and CDR2 FQNNGV. This CDR3 spans 12 amino acids. CDR3 in amino acids: CASSSPDREAFF. The CDR3 nucleotides read TGTGCCAGCAGCTCGCCCGACAGGGAAGCTTTCTTT.

The J gene is TRBJ1-1, the V gene TRBV4-1, with TRBD1 identical over 8 bases. This CDR3 is 15 amino acids long. The ends lost 3 bases at V and 3 bases at J; junction bases unmatched: 6. Germline V CDR1 and CDR2: MGHRA, YSYEKL. The CDR3 nucleotides read TGCGCCAGCAGCCACCCAGGGGGCGCGTACACTGAAGCTTTCTTT. This encodes CASSHPGGAYTEAFF.

CDR3 sequence reads: CASSPTSGRQYF. CDR3 sequence (DNA): TGTGCCAGCAGCCCAACTAGCGGAAGGCAGTATTTT. The V call is TRBV3-1 (or the pseudogene TRBV3-2), the J call TRBJ2-3; 8 positions match TRBD2. V lost 4 bases to trimming and J lost 11 bases; unmatched junction nucleotides: 5. The CDR3 has 12 residues. Germline CDR1 LGHDT, CDR2 YNNKEL (reference sequence).

This chain uses TRBV30 with TRBJ1-4; TRBD1 aligns across 10 bases. With V trimmed by 4 bases and J by 8 bases, 10 bases remained unmatched. The CDR3 totals 15 residues. Germline V gene sequence: CDR1 GTSNPN, CDR2 SVGIG (reference sequence). The CDR3 region is CAWNPLTGGREKLFF. The CDR3 DNA follows: TGTGCCTGGAACCCCCTGACAGGGGGCAGGGAAAAACTGTTTTTT.

This chain uses TRBV7-9 with TRBJ1-5; D is unresolved. This CDR3 comprises 12 residues. Germline CDR1 SEHNR, CDR2 FQNEAQ (reference sequence). Trimming stripped 3 bases from V and 6 bases from J, with 6 bases between. This CDR3 reads CASSLVSQPQHF. In DNA form, the CDR3 reads TGTGCCAGCAGCTTGGTGAGTCAGCCCCAGCATTTT.

The rearrangement uses TRBV30 and TRBJ2-2; D remains ambiguous. The CDR3 runs to 10 residues. Germline V gene sequence: CDR1 GTSNPN, CDR2 SVGIG (reference sequence). Trimming took 8 bases from V and 5 from J, leaving 6 bases between them. The CDR3 loop is CAVLTGELFF. CDR3 in DNA: TGTGCCGTTCTTACCGGGGAGCTGTTTTTT.

The chain combines TRBV30 with TRBJ1-2, with D unresolved. This CDR3 is built from 16 residues. Germline assignment: CDR1 GTSNPN and CDR2 SVGIG (reference sequence). Trimming took off 1 base at V and 3 bases at J, with 18 bases between the two ends. The CDR3 bases are TGTGCCTGGAGTGGGGGTGGGTCAGGCCCATACTATGGCTACACCTTC. This sequence encodes CAWSGGGSGPYYGYTF.

In this sample, this clone turned up once. This chain links TRBV27 with TRBJ2-7; 7 bases line up with TRBD2. The CDR3 is made up of 14 amino acids. The germline CDR1 and CDR2 sequences are MNHEY and SMNVEV (reference sequence). Germline trimming cut 2 bases from V and 6 bases from J; bases unmatched to any gene: 7. CDR3 nucleotides: TGTGCCAGCAGTTTAGGCGGGGGTTTGGCCGAGCAGTACTTC. Its protein is CASSLGGGLAEQYF.

The chain links TRBV19 to TRBJ2-5; 9 bases match TRBD1. This CDR3 spans 16 amino acids. The V gene end was trimmed by 3 bases and the J gene end by 4 bases; junction bases not matched to a gene: 9. Per germline, CDR1 LNHDA and CDR2 SQIVND (reference sequence). The CDR3 nucleotides are TGTGCCAGTAGTATCCGAGGACAGGGGAAATTAGAGACCCAGTACTTC. Protein sequence: CASSIRGQGKLETQYF.

CDR3 region: CASSLLAGGRNEQFF. The DNA of the CDR3 is TGTGCCAGCAGTCTGCTAGCGGGGGGGAGGAATGAGCAGTTCTTC. The chain employs TRBV5-4 and TRBJ2-1; 12 nucleotides align to TRBD2. CDR1 is SGHNT and CDR2 is YYREEE in the germline V gene (reference sequence). The CDR3 consists of 15 residues. The V gene end was trimmed by 5 bases and the J gene end by 7 bases; junction bases not matched to a gene: 7.

The CDR3 here is CASSTTNPNTEAFF. The CDR3 DNA reads as TGTGCCAGCAGTACCACAAACCCAAACACTGAAGCTTTCTTT. This rearrangement joins TRBV7-8 to TRBJ1-1; D not certain. CDR1 and CDR2 from the germline V gene are SGHVS and FQNEAQ. The length of the CDR3 is 14 residues. The ends were cut back, 6 bases at V and 2 bases at J, with 13 bases in the middle.

This chain connects TRBV7-9 to TRBJ2-4, with D unresolved. Germline CDR1 and CDR2: SEHNR and FQNEAQ (reference sequence). V gave up 5 bases and J gave up 8 bases, with 16 bases separating them. The CDR3 extends over 14 amino acids. The CDR3 region has the DNA TGTGCCAGCAGCCCCGGAACCCTTGGGGACATTCAGTACTTC. This encodes CASSPGTLGDIQYF.

CDR3 in amino acids: CASSLAGTADTQYF. The CDR3 DNA is TGTGCCAGCAGCTTAGCGGGGACAGCAGATACGCAGTATTTT. V gene TRBV7-3 combines with J gene TRBJ2-3; a possible D gene is TRBD1 (7 bases). This CDR3 has 14 amino acids. The V gene lost 2 bases and the J gene lost 4 bases, with 10 bases spanning the gap. The germline gives CDR1 SGHTA, CDR2 FQGTGA.

The V call is TRBV11-2, the J call TRBJ1-2, with TRBD1 matching 7 bases. CDR1 is SGHAT, CDR2 FQNNGV, per germline. The V segment lost 4 bases and the J segment 8 bases; nucleotides outside the gene matches: 16. The CDR3 contains 16 residues. The CDR3 DNA is TGTGCCAGCAGCTCCCCCGCCCCGACAGGGCCGAAGGGCTACACCTTC. Its protein product is CASSSPAPTGPKGYTF.

The chain has TRBV11-2 and TRBJ2-7, with 7 bases lining up with TRBD2. The V gene end was trimmed by 0 bases and the J gene end by 11 bases; junction bases not matched to a gene: 10. The CDR3 spans 14 residues. Germline CDR1 reads SGHAT; CDR2 reads FQNNGV. CDR3 nucleotides: TGTGCCAGCAGCTTAGATTGGGGAGGGGACGAAGAGTACTTC. Its translation is CASSLDWGGDEEYF.

V gene TRBV2 combines with J gene TRBJ1-6; TRBD1 is a possible D gene (6 bases). V was cut by 8 bases and J by 12 bases, with 20 bases left in between. The CDR3 sequence is 14 residues long. Germline V gives CDR1 SNHLY, CDR2 FYNNEI. CDR3 sequence reads: CASAQGHGGGPLHF. The CDR3 DNA is TGTGCCAGCGCGCAGGGACACGGGGGGGGACCCCTCCACTTT.

V is TRBV30 and J is TRBJ1-2; a possible D gene is TRBD1 (6 bases). CDR3 length: 16 residues. V lost 3 bases to trimming and J lost 8 bases, with 25 bases between them. CDR1 and CDR2 from the germline V gene are GTSNPN and SVGIG (reference sequence). The CDR3 loop is CAWSRLTGMTAGGYTF. The CDR3 DNA sequence: TGTGCCTGGAGCCGTTTAACAGGGATGACGGCGGGAGGCTACACCTTC.

The V and J genes are TRBV10-2 and TRBJ1-2; TRBD1 matches at 7 bases. This CDR3 comprises 17 residues. Looked up from germline, CDR1 is WSHSY and CDR2 is SAAADI. V shed 8 bases, J shed 4 bases, and the junction held 19 bases outside the gene matches. CDR3 region: CASCRDRTNRGVYGYTF. The DNA for the CDR3 is TGCGCCAGCTGCCGGGACAGAACGAATCGGGGTGTCTATGGCTACACCTTC.

Only one count was recorded for this clone. The chain employs TRBV2 and TRBJ2-7; TRBD1 matches at 8 bases. The J segment lost 1 base and the V segment lost 8 bases, leaving 4 bases of the junction unmatched. Germline lookup yields CDR1 SNHLY and CDR2 FYNNEI. The CDR3 sequence is 13 residues long. The CDR3 region has the DNA TGTGCCAGCGAGGGACAGGCGTCCTACGAGCAGTACTTC. Its translation is CASEGQASYEQYF.